A selection of T cell receptor beta chains follows, all from one sample in a study of shared clonotypes between healthy human individuals. The repertoire was sequenced with immunoSEQ multiplex PCR; TCRdb's copy has only in-frame clones and lacks some. The sample lists 550,000 to 650,000 clones, roughly 96% occurring once. The sample consisted of naive CD8+ T cells sorted from blood. These receptors were obtained from a woman aged 30 to 39 in good health. The CDR3 runs from the conserved cysteine through the conserved F or W. Each record gives: J gene, clone size, V gene, CDR3 length, D gene, CDR3 DNA, CDR3 protein. D genes are given only for firm matches. Size values are once, few and many counts, or a class for expanded clones, and some rows have none.

TRBJ2-7	NA	TRBV5-6	13	NA	TGTGCCAGCAGCTTAGGGGGGAACTACGAGCAGTACTTC	CASSLGGNYEQYF
TRBJ2-5	NA	TRBV9	14	NA	TGTGCCAGCAGCGCCCGGATGTCCCCAGAGACCCAGTACTTC	CASSARMSPETQYF
TRBJ1-1	NA	TRBV10-2	14	NA	TGCGCCAGCAGTGGGGTATCAAAGAACACTGAAGCTTTCTTT	CASSGVSKNTEAFF
TRBJ2-3	NA	TRBV27	15	TRBD2	TGTGCCAGCAGGCGACTAGCGGGAGAGCTAGATACGCAGTATTTT	CASRRLAGELDTQYF
TRBJ2-7	NA	TRBV5-1	12	NA	TGCGCCAGCAGCTTGAAGGGGGGCGAGCAGTACTTC	CASSLKGGEQYF
TRBJ1-2	NA	TRBV5-6	13	NA	TGTGCCAGCAGCTTGGAATCCCGGGGCGGCTACACCTTC	CASSLESRGGYTF
TRBJ2-7	NA	TRBV4-1	15	NA	TGCGCCAGCAGCCAAGTGTCTGGGAAGACCTACGAGCAGTACTTC	CASSQVSGKTYEQYF
TRBJ2-5	NA	TRBV29-1	14	TRBD1	TGCAGCGTTGATCCCGGGACAGGAACAGAGACCCAGTACTTC	CSVDPGTGTETQYF
TRBJ1-5	NA	TRBV7-9	16	TRBD1	TGTGCCAGCAGCTTTTCTTTAGGGGGCGGCAATCAGCCCCAGCATTTT	CASSFSLGGGNQPQHF
TRBJ2-7	NA	TRBV28	14	NA	TGTGCCAGCAGTCCGACAGGTACCGGCTACGAGCAGTACTTC	CASSPTGTGYEQYF
TRBJ2-3	NA	TRBV5-8	13	NA	TGTGCCAGCAGCTTACGGCGCACAGATACGCAGTATTTT	CASSLRRTDTQYF
TRBJ1-5	few	TRBV2	18	TRBD1	TGTGCCAGCAGTGCGAGGACAGGGGAAGGCAAGGGCAATCAGCCCCAGCATTTT	CASSARTGEGKGNQPQHF
TRBJ2-1	once	TRBV7-8	20	TRBD2	TGTGCCAGCAGCTTAAGCCGGGAGGGGGGATTAGCGGGACCCTACAATGAGCAGTTCTTC	CASSLSREGGLAGPYNEQFF
TRBJ2-3	NA	TRBV4-2	13	NA	TGTGCCAGCAGCCAAGCAGACACAGATACGCAGTATTTT	CASSQADTDTQYF
TRBJ1-2	NA	TRBV6-5	15	NA	TGTGCCAGCAGTTACTCGATGGGGAATGACTATGGCTACACCTTC	CASSYSMGNDYGYTF
TRBJ2-1	NA	TRBV29-1	15	TRBD2	TGCAGCGTTGATCCAAGTACTAGCGCTGGGTATGAGCAGTTCTTC	CSVDPSTSAGYEQFF
TRBJ1-2	NA	TRBV2	12	TRBD1	TGTGCCAGCGACAGGGGGTTGGAAGGCTACACCTTC	CASDRGLEGYTF
TRBJ2-1	few	TRBV5-8	14	NA	TGTGCCAGCAGTTACATGGCACCGTACAATGAGCAGTTCTTC	CASSYMAPYNEQFF
TRBJ2-7	NA	TRBV28	15	TRBD2	TGTGCCAGCAGACCTCAACTAGCGGGAGGTCCCGAGCAGTACTTC	CASRPQLAGGPEQYF
TRBJ1-1	NA	TRBV9	14	TRBD1	TGTGCCAGCAGCGCAGGGACAGGGGCGGATCAAGCTTTCTTT	CASSAGTGADQAFF
TRBJ2-2	NA	TRBV28	14	TRBD2	TGTGCCAGCAGCCGGATCGGGACTAGCGGGGAGCTGTTTTTT	CASSRIGTSGELFF
TRBJ1-3	NA	TRBV7-8	15	TRBD1	TGTGCCAGCAGCACGAGCGGACAGGGTGTAAACACCATATATTTT	CASSTSGQGVNTIYF
TRBJ2-5	NA	TRBV15	15	NA	TGTGCCACCAGCAGAGATAGGGCGGTGTTAGGCGACCAGTACTTC	CATSRDRAVLGDQYF
TRBJ1-4	NA	TRBV7-3	12	NA	TGTGCCAGCAGCCTGGTACAGGAAAAACTGTTTTTT	CASSLVQEKLFF
TRBJ2-7	NA	TRBV27	13	NA	TGTGCCAGCAGTCCGGGGTTATCCTACGAGCAGTACTTC	CASSPGLSYEQYF
TRBJ2-7	NA	TRBV15	15	NA	TGTGCCACCAGCAGAGATGCGACAAGCTCCTACGAGCAGTACTTC	CATSRDATSSYEQYF
TRBJ2-7	NA	TRBV28	13	NA	TGTGCCAGCACCCCCCTAACTTCCTACGAGCAGTACTTC	CASTPLTSYEQYF
TRBJ1-1	NA	TRBV27	13	NA	TGTGCCAGCAGCCTCGGACGGTACACTGAAGCTTTCTTT	CASSLGRYTEAFF
TRBJ1-4	NA	TRBV27	15	TRBD1	TGTGCCAGCCTAGGGAGGGGGCGAGGGAATGAAAAACTGTTTTTT	CASLGRGRGNEKLFF
TRBJ1-4	NA	TRBV28	14	NA	TGTGCCAGCAGATACCCTGGGTCTAATGAAAAACTGTTTTTT	CASRYPGSNEKLFF
TRBJ1-2	NA	TRBV4-1	16	NA	TGCGCCAGCAGCCAAGATCCAAATGTCCTGTACTATGGCTACACCTTC	CASSQDPNVLYYGYTF
TRBJ1-2	NA	TRBV4-1	16	NA	TGCGCCAGCAGCCTCCGCTCTCAGGGGTCGGGCTATGGCTACACCTTC	CASSLRSQGSGYGYTF